The 17 T cell receptor beta chains reported below all come from one sample, sequenced in a study of T-cell memory formation after mild COVID-19. TCRdb recomputed calls from the 5' RACE reads with MiXCR, one row per CDR3 protein. The sample carries 400,000 to 450,000 distinct CDR3 sequences, under 20% recorded once. The sequenced material came from PBMCs or a T cell subset sorted from them (not recorded which). The receptors shown here come from a man younger than 30 who had mild COVID-19 (a few samples of this study predate the infection). Cell type and time point are not known.

The gene calls are TRBV10-3 and TRBJ2-1; 7 bases agree with TRBD2. The germline V gene encodes CDR1 ENHRY and CDR2 SYGVKD. This CDR3 is 15 amino acids long. The CDR3 loop is CATAVGVAGYNEQFF. CDR3 DNA: TGTGCGACCGCCGTGGGGGTAGCGGGCTACAATGAGCAGTTCTTC.

This chain connects TRBV18 to TRBJ1-4, with TRBD1 matching over 7 bases. CDR1 KGHSH and CDR2 LQKENI come from the germline V gene. This CDR3 region has 15 residues. V trimming: 1 base; J trimming: 6 bases; junction bases outside the gene matches: 5. CDR3 sequence: CASSPREQGYEKLFF. DNA of the CDR3: TGTGCCAGCTCACCACGCGAACAGGGGTATGAAAAACTGTTTTTT.

This rearrangement joins TRBV9 to TRBJ1-2; 7 bases are shared with TRBD1. CDR1 is SGDLS, CDR2 YYNGEE, per germline. The CDR3 sequence is 14 residues long. J gave up 4 bases and V 0 bases, and 3 bases lay outside the gene matches. CDR3 bases: TGTGCCAGCAGCGTAGTTCCAGGGGGCTATGGCTACACCTTC. Translating it yields CASSVVPGGYGYTF.

The chain combines TRBV6-5 with TRBJ2-7, with 10 bases lining up with TRBD1. Looked up from germline, CDR1 is MNHEY and CDR2 is SVGAGI. This CDR3 contains 15 residues. V lost 2 bases and J lost 2; bases outside the gene matches: 3. CDR3: CASSYRTGGAYEQYF. The CDR3 DNA follows: TGTGCCAGCAGTTACCGGACAGGGGGTGCCTACGAGCAGTACTTC.

This chain links TRBV25-1 with TRBJ1-1; tentative D call: TRBD1 (6 bases). Per the germline V gene, CDR1 is MGHDK and CDR2 is SYGVNS. Trimming took off 6 bases at V and 14 bases at J, with 22 bases between the two ends. The CDR3 loop spans 13 amino acids. The CDR3 region is CASRGGGTPAEFF. The CDR3 bases are TGTGCCAGCAGAGGGGGGGGGACCCCCGCCGAGTTCTTT.

The chain employs TRBV10-3 and TRBJ2-3; D call uncertain. Looked up from germline, CDR1 is ENHRY and CDR2 is SYGVKD. The CDR3 spans 13 residues. Trimming cost V 5 bases and J 1 base, with 7 bases left between them. The CDR3 nucleotides read TGTGCCATCAGTCTCTCAGGCACAGATACGCAGTATTTT. It is translated as CAISLSGTDTQYF.

The V gene is TRBV6-5, the J gene TRBJ2-2; 10 positions match TRBD1. V lost 2 bases, J lost 9 bases, and 6 bases stayed unmatched. Germline V gene data show CDR1 as MNHEY and CDR2 as SVGAGI. There are 15 residues in the CDR3. For the CDR3, the DNA is TGTGCCAGCAGTTACGACAGGGGGCGTTCTTGGGAGCTGTTTTTT. Its protein product is CASSYDRGRSWELFF.

This clonotype was seen more than once but under ten times. The chain employs TRBV4-1 and TRBJ2-1; 9 bases are a match to TRBD2. Germline loops: CDR1 MGHRA, CDR2 YSYEKL. The CDR3 sequence is 15 residues long. Losses at the gene ends were 3 bases for V and 8 bases for J; bases not matched to a gene: 8. The CDR3: CASSQAPRGGDEQFF. DNA for the CDR3: TGCGCCAGCAGCCAGGCCCCGCGGGGGGGCGATGAGCAGTTCTTC.

The gene calls are TRBV7-8 and TRBJ1-1, with D perhaps TRBD1 (5 bases). Germline V gives CDR1 SGHVS, CDR2 FQNEAQ. The length of the CDR3 is 16 residues. V lost 2 bases and J 3 bases, leaving 16 bases between the germline ends. The CDR3 here is CASSLQGLAVYTEAFF. The CDR3 DNA follows: TGTGCCAGCAGCTTACAGGGTTTAGCAGTATACACTGAAGCTTTCTTT.

The rearrangement joins TRBV6-5 to TRBJ2-7; no reliable D call. The CDR3 extends over 14 amino acids. Germline lookup yields CDR1 MNHEY and CDR2 SVGAGI. Trimming removed 0 bases at V and 3 bases at J, with 9 bases between. This CDR3 is CASSYSDGRYEQYF. The DNA of the CDR3 is TGTGCCAGCAGTTACTCGGACGGACGCTACGAGCAGTACTTC.

This clonotype was picked up one time. The chain has TRBV27 and TRBJ2-3; D not certain. Germline CDR1 reads MNHEY; CDR2 reads SMNVEV (reference sequence). The ends were cut back, 4 bases at V and 2 bases at J, with 7 bases in the middle. There are 13 residues in the CDR3. The CDR3 sequence: CASSSITTDTQYF. The CDR3 bases are TGTGCCAGCAGTTCCATCACCACAGATACGCAGTATTTT.

The chain uses TRBV3-1 and TRBJ2-5, with D unclear. Looked up from germline, CDR1 is LGHDT and CDR2 is YNNKEL (reference sequence). With 0 bases removed from V and 4 bases from J, the gap between germline ends came to 15 bases. The CDR3 spans 16 residues. The DNA of the CDR3 is TGTGCCAGCAGCCAAGATCTCTGGGCTAGGCTAGAGACCCAGTACTTC. It translates to CASSQDLWARLETQYF.

This clonotype was observed a single time. The junction departs from germline at one end; a sequencing error may be responsible. The chain carries TRBV27 and TRBJ1-2; 8 bases are shared with TRBD1. Germline V gene lookup returns CDR1 MNHEY and CDR2 SMNVEV (reference sequence). This CDR3 spans 15 amino acids. The CDR3 DNA follows: TGTTCCAGCAGTGGCACAGGGGGGCTTTTCTATGGCTACACCTTC. As protein: CSSSGTGGLFYGYTF.

The table lists this clonotype with a few counts. The rearrangement uses TRBV9 and TRBJ1-6, with D uncertain. The germline V gene encodes CDR1 SGDLS and CDR2 YYNGEE. Trimming pared 0 bases from V and 9 bases from J, leaving 13 bases between. The CDR3 consists of 15 residues. The CDR3 sequence: CASSVGASEGSPLHF. The CDR3 DNA reads as TGTGCCAGCAGCGTAGGTGCCTCCGAGGGTTCACCCCTCCACTTT.

The rearrangement joins TRBV7-9 to TRBJ1-5; the D gene is possibly TRBD1 (5 bases). The germline V gene encodes CDR1 SEHNR and CDR2 FQNEAQ (reference sequence). The CDR3 sequence is 16 residues long. The V gene lost 1 base and the J gene lost 5 bases, with 15 bases spanning the gap. This CDR3 reads CASSLGWGRGDQPQHF. The CDR3 coding sequence is TGTGCCAGCAGCTTAGGATGGGGACGCGGTGATCAGCCCCAGCATTTT.

The gene calls are TRBV7-2 and TRBJ1-5; D uncertain. Germline V CDR1 and CDR2: SGHTA, FQGNSA. Trimming cost V 4 bases and J 6 bases, with 13 bases left between them. The CDR3 loop spans 14 amino acids. The CDR3 DNA sequence: TGTGCCAGCAGCTCGGGCCTTAGTGGTCAGCCCCAGCATTTT. This codes for CASSSGLSGQPQHF.

This clonotype was seen a handful of times. The chain links TRBV20-1 to TRBJ1-1; 8 nucleotides line up with TRBD1. The CDR3 sequence is 13 residues long. Germline-derived CDR1 and CDR2 are DFQATT and SNEGSKA (reference sequence). The V segment lost 6 bases and the J segment 5 bases; nucleotides outside the gene matches: 8. The CDR3 sequence: CSAQGAWGTEAFF. The CDR3 bases are TGCAGTGCCCAGGGGGCCTGGGGAACTGAAGCTTTCTTT.